A selection of T cell receptor beta chains follows, all from one sample in a study of CD8 T cells in Susac syndrome. MiXCR, run by TCRdb on the immunoSEQ multiplex PCR reads, gives a single entry per CDR3 protein. The table shows 300,000 or so distinct CDR3 sequences, with under 95% occurring only once. The sample was CD4+ T cells from PBMCs. Receptors originate from a human donor with multiple sclerosis. CDR3s include the opening cysteine and the closing phenylalanine or tryptophan. A D gene is named only where the DNA matches it firmly. Part of the rows lack a size; the others show once, few, many or a class for expanded clones.

clone size: -; V gene: TRBV5-1; D gene: TRBD1; J gene: TRBJ1-2; CDR3 protein: CASSLDPLGQGNYGYAF; CDR3 DNA: TGCGCCAGCAGCTTGGACCCTCTAGGACAGGGCAACTATGGCTACGCCTTC
clone size: -; V gene: TRBV12-3/TRBV12-4; D gene: TRBD2; J gene: TRBJ2-5; CDR3 protein: CASSSLGRAGKTQYF; CDR3 DNA: TGTGCCAGCAGTTCCCTAGGGAGGGCGGGAAAGACCCAGTACTTC
clone size: -; V gene: TRBV19; D gene: -; J gene: TRBJ1-2; CDR3 protein: CASSTWDTDYGYTF; CDR3 DNA: TGTGCCAGTAGTACCTGGGACACAGACTATGGCTACACCTTC
clone size: -; V gene: TRBV30; D gene: TRBD1; J gene: TRBJ2-5; CDR3 protein: CACAGTGRKETQYF; CDR3 DNA: TGTGCCTGCGCCGGGACAGGGCGAAAAGAGACCCAGTACTTC
clone size: -; V gene: TRBV1; D gene: -; J gene: TRBJ2-1; CDR3 protein: CTSSQEGVGGYEFF; CDR3 DNA: TGCACCAGCAGCCAAGAAGGGGTCGGGGGGTATGAGTTCTTC
clone size: -; V gene: TRBV10-3; D gene: -; J gene: TRBJ2-7; CDR3 protein: CAISAGEVPYEQYF; CDR3 DNA: TGTGCCATCTCTGCCGGCGAGGTACCCTACGAGCAGTACTTC
clone size: -; V gene: TRBV20-1; D gene: -; J gene: TRBJ1-2; CDR3 protein: CSAQSSRSANYGYTF; CDR3 DNA: TGCAGTGCTCAGAGCTCAAGATCAGCTAACTATGGCTACACCTTC
clone size: -; V gene: TRBV5-6; D gene: -; J gene: TRBJ2-1; CDR3 protein: CASSLMYEQFF; CDR3 DNA: TGTGCCAGCAGCTTGATGTATGAGCAGTTCTTC
clone size: once; V gene: TRBV5-1; D gene: -; J gene: TRBJ1-4; CDR3 protein: CASSLGNSPTNEKLFF; CDR3 DNA: TGCGCCAGCAGCTTAGGGAACAGCCCAACTAATGAAAAACTGTTTTTT
clone size: -; V gene: TRBV20-1; D gene: TRBD2; J gene: TRBJ2-2; CDR3 protein: CSAVGTSNRGELFF; CDR3 DNA: TGCAGTGCTGTTGGGACTAGCAATCGCGGGGAGCTGTTTTTT
clone size: once; V gene: TRBV29-1; D gene: -; J gene: TRBJ2-3; CDR3 protein: CSVGVGTADTQYF; CDR3 DNA: TGCAGCGTTGGGGTGGGGACGGCAGATACGCAGTATTTT
clone size: -; V gene: TRBV29-1; D gene: TRBD1; J gene: TRBJ1-2; CDR3 protein: CSVEPRGDREYGYTF; CDR3 DNA: TGCAGCGTTGAACCTCGTGGAGACAGGGAGTATGGCTACACCTTC
clone size: -; V gene: TRBV24-1; D gene: -; J gene: TRBJ2-3; CDR3 protein: CATSDSRVRRSGTDTQYF; CDR3 DNA: TGTGCCACCAGTGATTCGCGGGTCCGACGTAGTGGGACAGATACGCAGTATTTT
clone size: -; V gene: TRBV6-1; D gene: -; J gene: TRBJ1-1; CDR3 protein: CASSEAGEGFPTEAFF; CDR3 DNA: TGTGCCAGCAGTGAAGCGGGGGAGGGGTTCCCCACTGAAGCTTTCTTT
clone size: once; V gene: TRBV20-1; D gene: -; J gene: TRBJ2-5; CDR3 protein: CSATSLQRLETQYF; CDR3 DNA: TGCAGTGCCACATCATTACAACGGTTGGAGACCCAGTACTTC
clone size: -; V gene: TRBV6-2/TRBV6-3; D gene: -; J gene: TRBJ1-2; CDR3 protein: CASSYAEGRDGYTF; CDR3 DNA: TGTGCCAGCAGTTATGCGGAGGGCAGAGATGGCTACACCTTC
clone size: once; V gene: TRBV10-3; D gene: -; J gene: TRBJ2-5; CDR3 protein: CAISESSGALAQYF; CDR3 DNA: TGTGCCATCAGTGAGTCGAGCGGCGCGCTCGCCCAGTACTTC
clone size: -; V gene: TRBV29-1; D gene: -; J gene: TRBJ2-2; CDR3 protein: CSGRHFSNTGELFF; CDR3 DNA: TGCAGCGGCCGACACTTCTCGAACACCGGGGAGCTGTTTTTT
clone size: -; V gene: TRBV18; D gene: -; J gene: TRBJ1-2; CDR3 protein: CASSPTYRASSLVDTF; CDR3 DNA: TGTGCCAGCTCACCTACATACCGGGCATCCTCCCTAGTGGACACCTTC
clone size: -; V gene: TRBV7-9; D gene: TRBD1; J gene: TRBJ2-5; CDR3 protein: CASSATGRLGETQYF; CDR3 DNA: TGTGCCAGCAGCGCGACAGGGCGATTGGGAGAGACCCAGTACTTC
clone size: -; V gene: TRBV18; D gene: -; J gene: TRBJ1-2; CDR3 protein: CASSPPERTPNYGYTF; CDR3 DNA: TGTGCCAGCTCACCACCGGAGAGGACCCCTAACTATGGCTACACCTTC
clone size: -; V gene: TRBV20-1; D gene: -; J gene: TRBJ1-5; CDR3 protein: CSANTGFRQPQHF; CDR3 DNA: TGCAGTGCTAATACAGGGTTTCGGCAGCCCCAGCATTTT
clone size: -; V gene: TRBV6-2/TRBV6-3; D gene: -; J gene: TRBJ1-2; CDR3 protein: CASAFRTTVSNYGYTF; CDR3 DNA: TGTGCCAGCGCATTCCGCACGACAGTCTCTAACTATGGCTACACCTTC
clone size: -; V gene: TRBV20-1; D gene: -; J gene: TRBJ2-7; CDR3 protein: CSAISGAKGEQYF; CDR3 DNA: TGCAGTGCCATCTCGGGGGCTAAAGGCGAGCAGTACTTC
clone size: -; V gene: TRBV6-5; D gene: -; J gene: TRBJ2-5; CDR3 protein: CASSWGPGETQYF; CDR3 DNA: TGTGCCAGCAGTTGGGGGCCGGGAGAGACCCAGTACTTC
clone size: -; V gene: TRBV20-1; D gene: -; J gene: TRBJ1-1; CDR3 protein: CSARDIVNTEAFF; CDR3 DNA: TGCAGTGCTAGAGATATTGTGAACACTGAAGCTTTCTTT
clone size: -; V gene: TRBV11-1; D gene: TRBD2; J gene: TRBJ2-1; CDR3 protein: CASSSGLAGGGFGNEQFF; CDR3 DNA: TGTGCCAGCAGCTCCGGACTAGCGGGAGGTGGTTTTGGAAATGAGCAGTTCTTC
clone size: -; V gene: TRBV12-3/TRBV12-4; D gene: -; J gene: TRBJ1-4; CDR3 protein: CASSFVEKLFF; CDR3 DNA: TGTGCCAGCAGTTTTGTTGAAAAACTGTTTTTT
clone size: -; V gene: TRBV20-1; D gene: TRBD2; J gene: TRBJ2-1; CDR3 protein: CSAPMRGDNEQFF; CDR3 DNA: TGCAGTGCTCCGATGCGGGGGGACAATGAGCAGTTCTTC
clone size: -; V gene: TRBV7-9; D gene: TRBD1; J gene: TRBJ2-7; CDR3 protein: CASAGTGYYEQYF; CDR3 DNA: TGTGCCAGCGCCGGGACAGGATACTACGAGCAGTACTTC
clone size: -; V gene: TRBV29-1; D gene: -; J gene: TRBJ2-5; CDR3 protein: CSVVLAGETQYF; CDR3 DNA: TGCAGCGTTGTACTAGCAGGGGAGACCCAGTACTTC
clone size: -; V gene: TRBV6-2/TRBV6-3; D gene: TRBD2; J gene: TRBJ2-5; CDR3 protein: CASSLGEGLDQYF; CDR3 DNA: TGTGCCAGCAGTTTGGGGGAGGGCCTGGACCAGTACTTC
clone size: -; V gene: TRBV5-4; D gene: -; J gene: TRBJ2-3; CDR3 protein: CASSLPTRITPDTQYF; CDR3 DNA: TGTGCCAGCAGCTTGCCGACTAGAATTACCCCAGATACGCAGTATTTT
clone size: -; V gene: TRBV7-8; D gene: TRBD1; J gene: TRBJ2-7; CDR3 protein: CASSWRGTGGHEQYF; CDR3 DNA: TGTGCCAGCAGCTGGCGGGGGACAGGGGGTCACGAGCAGTACTTC